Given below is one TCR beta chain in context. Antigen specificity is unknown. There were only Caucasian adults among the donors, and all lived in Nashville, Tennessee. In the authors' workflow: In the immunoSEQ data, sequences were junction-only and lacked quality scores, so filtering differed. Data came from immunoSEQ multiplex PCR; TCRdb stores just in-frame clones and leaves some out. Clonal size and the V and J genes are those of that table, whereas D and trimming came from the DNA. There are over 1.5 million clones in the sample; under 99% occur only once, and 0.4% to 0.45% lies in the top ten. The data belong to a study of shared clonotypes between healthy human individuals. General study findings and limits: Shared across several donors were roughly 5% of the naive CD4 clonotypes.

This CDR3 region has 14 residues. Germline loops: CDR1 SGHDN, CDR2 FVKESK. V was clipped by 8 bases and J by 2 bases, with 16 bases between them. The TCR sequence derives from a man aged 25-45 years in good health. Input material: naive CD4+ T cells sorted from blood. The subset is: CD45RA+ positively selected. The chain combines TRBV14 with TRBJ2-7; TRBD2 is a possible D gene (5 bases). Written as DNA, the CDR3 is TGTGCCAGCCGCCCCAGCGGATTGACCTACGAGCAGTACTTC. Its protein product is CASRPSGLTYEQYF.